Listed here are 8 T cell receptor beta chains from one sample, sequenced in a study of cytomegalovirus exposure and HLA in healthy donors. The study ran its PCR with 60 Vbeta and 13 Jbeta primers. Data came from immunoSEQ multiplex PCR; TCRdb stores just in-frame clones and leaves some out. The sample has 110,000 to 150,000 clones, and its top ten clones hold approximately 1%. Sequenced material: PBMCs. Receptor source: a male donor in good health and CMV-seronegative.

V and J are TRBV6-5 and TRBJ1-3; no clear D. The CDR3 spans 15 residues. Germline CDR1 and CDR2: MNHEY and SVGAGI. The V end was cut by 9 bases, the J end by 0 bases, with 15 bases between. CDR3 nucleotide sequence: TGTGCCAGTTGCGAAGAGGCCTTCTCTGGAAACACCATATATTTT. This codes for CASCEEAFSGNTIYF.

The V call is TRBV5-6, the J call TRBJ2-3, with D possibly being TRBD2 (6 bases). This CDR3 has 13 amino acids. The germline V gene has CDR1 SGHDT and CDR2 YYEEEE. V shed 4 bases and J shed 6 bases, with 12 bases lying between them. The chain's CDR3 is CASSGGRADTQYF. CDR3 bases: TGTGCCAGCAGCGGGGGGAGAGCGGATACGCAGTATTTT.

V is TRBV5-1 and J is TRBJ2-5, with D uncertain. CDR1 is SGHRS, CDR2 YFSETQ, per germline. The CDR3 is 14 amino acids. Between the trimmed V and J ends, which lost 0 bases and 1 base, there was a span of 7 bases. The CDR3 region has the DNA TGCGCCAGCAGCTTGGCCGGGTCCCAAGAGACCCAGTACTTC. It encodes CASSLAGSQETQYF.

The CDR3 region is CASSGSTMNTEAFF. Written as DNA, the CDR3 is TGTGCCAGCAGTGGGAGTACAATGAACACTGAAGCTTTCTTT. The V call is TRBV6-6, the J call TRBJ1-1, with unresolved D. Between the trimmed V and J ends, which lost 5 bases and 0 bases, there was a span of 10 bases. The CDR3 loop spans 14 amino acids. Germline-derived CDR1 and CDR2 are MNHNY and SVGAGI (reference sequence).

The chain combines TRBV19 with TRBJ1-1; D may be TRBD1 (6 bases). V was cut by 6 bases and J by 2 bases, with 16 bases left in between. The CDR3 totals 15 residues. Per germline, CDR1 LNHDA and CDR2 SQIVND (reference sequence). This CDR3 is CASRGAPTDNTEAFF. The CDR3 bases are TGTGCCAGTAGGGGGGCCCCGACAGACAACACTGAAGCTTTCTTT.

The chain couples TRBV7-2 to TRBJ2-3; D perhaps matches TRBD2 (6 bases). The V and J ends lost 3 bases and 2 bases respectively, with 15 bases between them. The V gene's germline CDR1 is SGHTA and CDR2 FQGNSA. This CDR3 spans 16 amino acids. CDR3 region: CASSFSGREPTDTQYF. In DNA, the CDR3 is TGTGCCAGCAGCTTCAGTGGGCGGGAACCCACAGATACGCAGTATTTT.

The chain carries TRBV7-9 and TRBJ1-4; TRBD1 is a possible D gene (6 bases). The CDR3 length is 15 residues. Trimming took off 1 base at V and 5 bases at J, with 11 bases between the two ends. Germline V lookup: CDR1 SEHNR, CDR2 FQNEAQ (reference sequence). CDR3 DNA sequence: TGTGCCAGCAGCTTAGATAGGACAGTAAATGAAAAACTGTTTTTT. Its protein product is CASSLDRTVNEKLFF.

The chain is built from TRBV19 and TRBJ2-2; weak D call: TRBD2 (6 bases). Germline-derived CDR1 and CDR2 are LNHDA and SQIVND (reference sequence). The CDR3 spans 14 residues. Trimming removed 3 bases at V and 2 bases at J, with 7 bases between. CDR3 in amino acids: CASSMGLNTGELFF. The CDR3 bases are TGTGCCAGTAGTATGGGACTCAACACCGGGGAGCTGTTTTTT.